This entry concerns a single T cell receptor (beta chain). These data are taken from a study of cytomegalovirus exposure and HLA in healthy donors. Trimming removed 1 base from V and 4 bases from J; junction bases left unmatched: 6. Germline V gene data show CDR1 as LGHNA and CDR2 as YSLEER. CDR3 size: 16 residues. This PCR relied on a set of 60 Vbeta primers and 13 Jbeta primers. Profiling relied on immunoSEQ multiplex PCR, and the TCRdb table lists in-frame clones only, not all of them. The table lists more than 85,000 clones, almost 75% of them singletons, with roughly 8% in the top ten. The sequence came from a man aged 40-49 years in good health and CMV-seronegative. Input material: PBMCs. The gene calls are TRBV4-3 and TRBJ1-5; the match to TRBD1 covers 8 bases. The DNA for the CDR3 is TGCGCCAGCAGCCAAGGGACAGGGAGGCAAAATCAGCCCCAGCATTTT. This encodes CASSQGTGRQNQPQHF.